This T cell receptor (beta chain) was identified during a study of CD8+CD57+ T cells in acquired aplastic anemia. This CDR3 has 13 amino acids. Germline V gene sequence: CDR1 SGHTA, CDR2 FQGNSA. Deletions cut 1 base from V and 5 bases from J, with 5 bases between. This clonotype was counted a few times. Profiling of TCR beta VDJ combinations and CDR3 sequences used genomic DNA as template. Via MiXCR, TCRdb re-called the reads, giving one row per CDR3 protein. The sample contains about 42,000 distinct CDR3 sequences, 65% to 70% of which appear only once. The chain uses TRBV7-2 and TRBJ2-2; D is unresolved. The sample consisted of sorted CD4+, CD8+, or CD8+CD57+ T cells (not recorded which) from PBMCs. This TCR was recovered from a human donor in good health, serving as a control. The CDR3 loop is CASSLEQTGELFF. The CDR3 region has the DNA TGTGCCAGCAGCTTAGAACAGACCGGGGAGCTGTTTTTT.